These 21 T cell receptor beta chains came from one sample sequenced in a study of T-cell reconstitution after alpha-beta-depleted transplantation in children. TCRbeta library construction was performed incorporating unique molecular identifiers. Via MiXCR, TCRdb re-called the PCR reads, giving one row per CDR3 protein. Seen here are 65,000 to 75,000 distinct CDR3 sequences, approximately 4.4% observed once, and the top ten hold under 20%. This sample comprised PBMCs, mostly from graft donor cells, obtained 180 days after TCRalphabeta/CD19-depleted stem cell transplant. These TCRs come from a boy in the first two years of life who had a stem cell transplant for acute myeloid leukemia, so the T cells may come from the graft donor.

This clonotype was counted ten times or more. The CDR3 coding sequence is TGTGCCAGCAGAAGGACTAGCGGGTACAATGAGCAGTTCTTC. Its protein is CASRRTSGYNEQFF. This rearrangement joins TRBV7-2 to TRBJ2-1, with 11 bases lining up with TRBD2. Germline V gives CDR1 SGHTA, CDR2 FQGNSA. The CDR3 loop spans 14 amino acids. V shed 6 bases, J shed 4 bases, and the junction held 2 bases outside the gene matches.

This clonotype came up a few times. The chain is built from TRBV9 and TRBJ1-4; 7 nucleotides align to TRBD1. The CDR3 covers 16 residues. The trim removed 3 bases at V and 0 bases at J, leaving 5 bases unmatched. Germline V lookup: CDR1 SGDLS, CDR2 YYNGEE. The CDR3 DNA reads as TGTGCCAGCAGCGCCGGGACAGAGACAACTAATGAAAAACTGTTTTTT. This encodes CASSAGTETTNEKLFF.

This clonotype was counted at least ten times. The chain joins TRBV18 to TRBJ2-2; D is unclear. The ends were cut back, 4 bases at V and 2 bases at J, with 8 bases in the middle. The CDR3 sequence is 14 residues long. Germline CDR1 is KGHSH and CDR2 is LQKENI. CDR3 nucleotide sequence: TGTGCCAGCTCACTATCCCAAAACACCGGGGAGCTGTTTTTT. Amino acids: CASSLSQNTGELFF.

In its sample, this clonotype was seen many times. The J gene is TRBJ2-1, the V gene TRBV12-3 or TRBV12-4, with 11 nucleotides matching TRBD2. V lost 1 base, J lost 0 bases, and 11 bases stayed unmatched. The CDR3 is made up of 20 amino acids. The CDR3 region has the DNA TGTGCCAGCAGTTTAGAGCCACTAGCGGGGGCCTTTTCCTCCTACAATGAGCAGTTCTTC. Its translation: CASSLEPLAGAFSSYNEQFF.

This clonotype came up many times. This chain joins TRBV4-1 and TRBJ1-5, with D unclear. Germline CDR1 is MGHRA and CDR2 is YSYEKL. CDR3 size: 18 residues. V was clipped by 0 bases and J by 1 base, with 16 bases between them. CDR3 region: CASSQDPWGGWSNQPQHF. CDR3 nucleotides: TGCGCCAGCAGCCAAGATCCCTGGGGAGGGTGGAGCAATCAGCCCCAGCATTTT.

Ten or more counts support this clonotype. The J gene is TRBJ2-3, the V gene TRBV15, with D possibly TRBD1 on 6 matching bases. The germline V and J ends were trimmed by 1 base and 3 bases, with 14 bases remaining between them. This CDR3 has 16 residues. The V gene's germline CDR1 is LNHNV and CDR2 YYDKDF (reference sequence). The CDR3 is CATSRAGGAGTDTQYF. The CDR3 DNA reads TGTGCCACCAGCAGAGCTGGGGGCGCGGGTACAGATACGCAGTATTTT.

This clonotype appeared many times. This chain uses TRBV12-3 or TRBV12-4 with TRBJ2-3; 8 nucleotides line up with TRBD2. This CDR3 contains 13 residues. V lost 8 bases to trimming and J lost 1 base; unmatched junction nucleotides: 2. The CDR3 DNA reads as TGTGCCAGCGGGCGGGGGGGCACAGATACGCAGTATTTT. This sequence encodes CASGRGGTDTQYF.

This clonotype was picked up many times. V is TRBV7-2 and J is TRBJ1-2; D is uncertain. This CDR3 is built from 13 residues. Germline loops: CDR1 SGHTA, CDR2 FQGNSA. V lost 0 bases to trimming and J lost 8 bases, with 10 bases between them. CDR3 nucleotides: TGTGCCAGCAGCTTAGCACCGGCGCAAGGCTACACCTTC. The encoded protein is CASSLAPAQGYTF.

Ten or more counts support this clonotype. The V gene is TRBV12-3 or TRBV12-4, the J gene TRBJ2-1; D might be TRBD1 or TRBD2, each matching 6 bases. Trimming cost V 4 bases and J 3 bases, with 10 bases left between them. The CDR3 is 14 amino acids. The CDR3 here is CASSYRGLYNEQFF. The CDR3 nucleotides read TGTGCCAGCAGTTACCGGGGGCTCTACAATGAGCAGTTCTTC.

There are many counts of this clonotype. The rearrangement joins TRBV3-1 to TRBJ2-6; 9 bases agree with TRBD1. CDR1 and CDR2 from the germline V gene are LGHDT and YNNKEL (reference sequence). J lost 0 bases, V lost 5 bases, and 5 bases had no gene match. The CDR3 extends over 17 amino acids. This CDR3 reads CASSTGTGLSGANVLTF. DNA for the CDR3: TGTGCCAGCAGCACCGGGACAGGGCTCTCTGGGGCCAACGTCCTGACTTTC.

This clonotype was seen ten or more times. The CDR3 bases are TGCAGTGCTAGAGCACTAGTTTTTATCCAGGGCGCCCAGTACTTC. Its protein product is CSARALVFIQGAQYF. This chain connects TRBV20-1 to TRBJ2-5; the D call may be TRBD1 or TRBD2 (5 bases each). V was shortened by 1 base and J by 9 bases, with 21 bases between the two germline ends. The CDR3 is 15 residues long. From germline, CDR1 is DFQATT and CDR2 SNEGSKA (reference sequence).

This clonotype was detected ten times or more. CDR3: CASSFGTETSYTQYF. CDR3 sequence (DNA): TGTGCCAGCAGCTTTGGGACAGAAACCAGCTATACGCAGTATTTT. The chain joins TRBV11-2 to TRBJ2-3; 7 positions agree with TRBD1. The CDR3 is made up of 15 amino acids. Germline CDR1 reads SGHAT; CDR2 reads FQNNGV. V dropped 3 bases and J dropped 7; count of bases not matched to a gene: 10.

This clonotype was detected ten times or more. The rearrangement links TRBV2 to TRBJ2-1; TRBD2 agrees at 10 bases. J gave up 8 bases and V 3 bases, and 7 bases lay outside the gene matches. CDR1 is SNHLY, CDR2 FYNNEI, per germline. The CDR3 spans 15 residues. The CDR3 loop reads CASSDLLAGVDEQFF. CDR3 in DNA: TGTGCCAGCAGTGATCTGCTAGCGGGGGTAGATGAGCAGTTCTTC.

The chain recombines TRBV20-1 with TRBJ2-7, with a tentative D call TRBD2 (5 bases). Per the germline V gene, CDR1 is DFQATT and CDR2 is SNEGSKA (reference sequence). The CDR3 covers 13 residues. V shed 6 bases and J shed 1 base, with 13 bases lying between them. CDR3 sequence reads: CSAPDLISYEQYV. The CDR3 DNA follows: TGCAGTGCCCCGGACTTGATTTCCTACGAGCAGTACGTC.

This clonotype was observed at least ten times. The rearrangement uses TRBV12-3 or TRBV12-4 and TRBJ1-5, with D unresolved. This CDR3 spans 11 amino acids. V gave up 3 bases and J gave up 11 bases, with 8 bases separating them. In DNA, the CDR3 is TGTGCCAGCAGTTTCGGTGAGACCCAGCATTTT. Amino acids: CASSFGETQHF.

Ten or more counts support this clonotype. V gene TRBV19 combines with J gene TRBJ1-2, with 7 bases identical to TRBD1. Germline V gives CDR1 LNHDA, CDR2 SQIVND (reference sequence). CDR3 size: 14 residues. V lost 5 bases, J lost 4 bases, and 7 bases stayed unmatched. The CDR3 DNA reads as TGTGCCAGTAGTCCAAAGGGGGCGATCTATGGCTACACCTTC. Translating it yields CASSPKGAIYGYTF.

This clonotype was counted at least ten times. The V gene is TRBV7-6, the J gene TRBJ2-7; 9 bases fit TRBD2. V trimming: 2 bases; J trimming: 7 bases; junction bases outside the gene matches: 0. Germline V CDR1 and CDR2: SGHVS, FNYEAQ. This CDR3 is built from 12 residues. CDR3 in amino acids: CASSLLAGEQYF. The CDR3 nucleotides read TGTGCCAGCAGCTTACTAGCGGGGGAGCAGTACTTC.

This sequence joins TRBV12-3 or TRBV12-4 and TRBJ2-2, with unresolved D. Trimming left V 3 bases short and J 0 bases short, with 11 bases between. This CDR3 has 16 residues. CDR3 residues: CASSFAPTSNTGELFF. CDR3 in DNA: TGTGCCAGCAGTTTTGCTCCGACCTCGAACACCGGGGAGCTGTTTTTT.

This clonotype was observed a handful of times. The DNA for the CDR3 is TGTGCCTTCAGTCGGGGACTAGCGGGGGGGCCTAGTTATAAAGAGACCCAGTACTTC. Encoded protein: CAFSRGLAGGPSYKETQYF. The rearrangement joins TRBV12-3 or TRBV12-4 to TRBJ2-5, with 16 nucleotides matching TRBD2. V shed 11 bases, J shed 3 bases, and the junction held 18 bases outside the gene matches. The CDR3 consists of 19 residues.

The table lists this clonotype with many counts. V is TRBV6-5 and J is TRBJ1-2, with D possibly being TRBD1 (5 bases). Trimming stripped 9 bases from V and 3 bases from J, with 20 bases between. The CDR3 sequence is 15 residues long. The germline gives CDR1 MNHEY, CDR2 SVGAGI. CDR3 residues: CASLEAQGSDYGYTF. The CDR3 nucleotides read TGTGCCAGTCTGGAGGCTCAGGGTTCGGACTATGGCTACACCTTC.

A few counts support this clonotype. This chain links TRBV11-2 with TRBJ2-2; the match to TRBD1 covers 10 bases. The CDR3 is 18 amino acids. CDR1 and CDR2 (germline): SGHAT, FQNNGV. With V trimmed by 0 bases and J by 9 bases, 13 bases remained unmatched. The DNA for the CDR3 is TGTGCCAGCAGCTTAGATGGAAGCTGGGACAGGGGCCACCGGGAGCTGTTTTTT. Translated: CASSLDGSWDRGHRELFF.